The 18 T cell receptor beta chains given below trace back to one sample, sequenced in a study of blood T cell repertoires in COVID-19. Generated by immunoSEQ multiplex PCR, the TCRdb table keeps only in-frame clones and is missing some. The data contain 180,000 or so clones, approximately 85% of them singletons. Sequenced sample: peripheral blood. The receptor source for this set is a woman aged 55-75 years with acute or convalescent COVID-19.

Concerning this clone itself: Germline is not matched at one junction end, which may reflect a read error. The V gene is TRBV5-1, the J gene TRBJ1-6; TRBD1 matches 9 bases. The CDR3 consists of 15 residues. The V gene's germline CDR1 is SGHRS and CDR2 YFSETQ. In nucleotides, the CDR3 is TGCGCCAGCAGTTTGGGACAGGGTAATAATTCACCCCTCCACTTT. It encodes CASSLGQGNNSPLHF.

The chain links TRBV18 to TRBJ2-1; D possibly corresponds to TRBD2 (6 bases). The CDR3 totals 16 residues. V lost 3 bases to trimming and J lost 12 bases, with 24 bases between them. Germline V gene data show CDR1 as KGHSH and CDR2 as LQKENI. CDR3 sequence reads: CASSPVGSGGPNRQFF. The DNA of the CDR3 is TGTGCCAGCTCACCCGTCGGTAGCGGAGGCCCAAACCGGCAGTTCTTC.

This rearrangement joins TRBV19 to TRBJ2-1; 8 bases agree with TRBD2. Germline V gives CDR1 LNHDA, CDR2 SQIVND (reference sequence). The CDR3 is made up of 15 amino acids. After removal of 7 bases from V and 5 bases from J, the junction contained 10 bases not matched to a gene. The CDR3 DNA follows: TGTGCCAGTACTGCTATAGCGGGGAACAACAATGAGCAGTTCTTC. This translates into CASTAIAGNNNEQFF. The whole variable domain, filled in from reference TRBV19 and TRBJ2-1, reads DGGITQSPKYLFRKEGQNVTLSCEQNLNHDAMYWYRQDPGQGLRLIYYSQIVNDFQKGDIAEGYSVSREKKESFPLTVTSAQKNPTAFYLCASTAIAGNNNEQFFGPGTRLTVL.

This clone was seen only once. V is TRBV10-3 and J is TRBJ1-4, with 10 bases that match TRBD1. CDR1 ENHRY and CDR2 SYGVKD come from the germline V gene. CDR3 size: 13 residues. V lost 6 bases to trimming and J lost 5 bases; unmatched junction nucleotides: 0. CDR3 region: CAIRGQGNEKLFF. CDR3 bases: TGTGCCATCAGGGGACAGGGGAATGAAAAACTGTTTTTT.

CDR3 in DNA: TGCAGCGTTGGGAGACTTCCCGGGAGAACCATGAACACTGAAGCTTTCTTT. This encodes CSVGRLPGRTMNTEAFF. This chain connects TRBV29-1 to TRBJ1-1; D uncertain. The CDR3 loop spans 17 amino acids. V was clipped by 4 bases and J by 0 bases, with 21 bases between them. Looked up from germline, CDR1 is SQVTM and CDR2 is ANQGSEA. Together with reference TRBV29-1 and TRBJ1-1, the CDR3 gives the full variable domain: SAVISQKPSRDICQRGTSLTIQCQVDSQVTMMFWYRQQPGQSLTLIATANQGSEATYESGFVIDKFPISRPNLTFSTLTVSNMSPEDSSIYLCSVGRLPGRTMNTEAFFGQGTRLTVV.

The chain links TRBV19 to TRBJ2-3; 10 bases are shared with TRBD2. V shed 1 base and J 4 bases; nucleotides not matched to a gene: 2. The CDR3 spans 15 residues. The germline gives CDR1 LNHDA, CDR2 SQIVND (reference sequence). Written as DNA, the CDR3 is TGTGCCAGTAGTATAGCTAGCGGGAGTGCAGATACGCAGTATTTT. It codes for CASSIASGSADTQYF.

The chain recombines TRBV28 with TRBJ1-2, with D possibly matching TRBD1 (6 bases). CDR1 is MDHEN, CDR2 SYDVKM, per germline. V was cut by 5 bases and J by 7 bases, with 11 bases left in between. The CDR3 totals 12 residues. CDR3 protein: CASSDGQRGYTF. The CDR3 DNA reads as TGTGCCAGCAGTGACGGACAGCGTGGCTACACCTTC.

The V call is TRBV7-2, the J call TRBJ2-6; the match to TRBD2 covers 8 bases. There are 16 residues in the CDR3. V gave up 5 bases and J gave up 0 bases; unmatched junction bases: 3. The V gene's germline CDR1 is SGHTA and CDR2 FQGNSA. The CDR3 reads CASSPGLVSGANVLTF. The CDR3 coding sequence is TGTGCCAGCAGCCCGGGACTAGTCTCTGGGGCCAACGTCCTGACTTTC. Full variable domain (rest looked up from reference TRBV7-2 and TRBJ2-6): GAGVSQSPSNKVTEKGKDVELRCDPISGHTALYWYRQSLGQGLEFLIYFQGNSAPDKSGLPSDRFSAERTGGSVSTLTIQRTQQEDSAVYLCASSPGLVSGANVLTFGAGSRLTVL.

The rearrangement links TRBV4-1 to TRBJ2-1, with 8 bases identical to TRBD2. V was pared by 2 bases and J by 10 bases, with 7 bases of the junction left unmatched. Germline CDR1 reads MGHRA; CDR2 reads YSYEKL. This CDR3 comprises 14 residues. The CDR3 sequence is CASSQIGGGGEQFF. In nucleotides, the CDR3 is TGCGCCAGCAGCCAAATTGGTGGCGGGGGGGAGCAGTTCTTC.

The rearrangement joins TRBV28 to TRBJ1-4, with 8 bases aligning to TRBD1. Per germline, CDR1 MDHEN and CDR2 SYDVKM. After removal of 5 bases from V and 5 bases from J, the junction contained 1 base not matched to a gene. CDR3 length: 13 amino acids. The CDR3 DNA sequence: TGTGCCAGCAGTCGACAGGGGAATGAAAAACTGTTTTTT. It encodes CASSRQGNEKLFF. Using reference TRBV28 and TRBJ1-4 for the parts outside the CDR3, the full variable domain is DVKVTQSSRYLVKRTGEKVFLECVQDMDHENMFWYRQDPGLGLRLIYFSYDVKMKEKGDIPEGYSVSREKKERFSLILESASTNQTSMYLCASSRQGNEKLFFGSGTQLSVL.

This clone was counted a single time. CDR3 bases: TGTGCCAGCAGCCAAGGGGGACTGATTAATGAAAAACTGTTTTTT. It yields the protein CASSQGGLINEKLFF. The genes are TRBV3-1 (or the pseudogene TRBV3-2) and TRBJ1-4; weak D call: TRBD1 (5 bases). CDR3 length equals 15 residues. V dropped 1 base and J dropped 4 bases, with 10 bases sitting between them. Germline-derived CDR1 and CDR2 are LGHDT and YNNKEL (reference sequence).

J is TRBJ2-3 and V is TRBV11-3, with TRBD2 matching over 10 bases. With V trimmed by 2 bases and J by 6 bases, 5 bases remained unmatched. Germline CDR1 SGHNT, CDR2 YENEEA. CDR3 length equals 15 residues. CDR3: CASSLRLAGVDTQYF. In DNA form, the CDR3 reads TGTGCCAGCAGCTTAAGGCTAGCGGGAGTTGATACGCAGTATTTT.

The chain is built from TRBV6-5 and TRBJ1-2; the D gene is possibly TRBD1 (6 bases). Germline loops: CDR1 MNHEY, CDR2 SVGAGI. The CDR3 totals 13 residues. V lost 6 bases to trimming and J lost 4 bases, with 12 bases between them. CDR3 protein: CASRSGTLYGYTF. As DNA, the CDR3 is TGTGCCAGCAGGTCCGGGACACTCTATGGCTACACCTTC.

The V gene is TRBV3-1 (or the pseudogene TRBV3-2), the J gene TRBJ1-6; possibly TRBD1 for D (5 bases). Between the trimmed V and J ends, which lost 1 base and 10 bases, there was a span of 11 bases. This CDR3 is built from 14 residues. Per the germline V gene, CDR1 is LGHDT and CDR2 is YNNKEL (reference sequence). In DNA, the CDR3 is TGTGCCAGCAGCCAAGGGGCAGGGTTATCACCCCTCCACTTT. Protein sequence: CASSQGAGLSPLHF.

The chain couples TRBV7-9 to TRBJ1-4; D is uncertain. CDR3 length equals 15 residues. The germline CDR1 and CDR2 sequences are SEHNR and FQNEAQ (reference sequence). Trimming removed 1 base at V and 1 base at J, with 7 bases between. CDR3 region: CASSLGGLTNEKLFF. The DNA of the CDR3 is TGTGCCAGCAGCTTAGGAGGTTTAACTAATGAAAAACTGTTTTTT.

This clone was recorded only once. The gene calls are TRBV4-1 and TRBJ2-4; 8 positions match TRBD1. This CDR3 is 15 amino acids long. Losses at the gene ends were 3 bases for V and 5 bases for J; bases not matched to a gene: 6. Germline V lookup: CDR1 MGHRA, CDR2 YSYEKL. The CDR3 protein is CASSQRTGSENIQYF. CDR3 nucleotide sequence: TGCGCCAGCAGCCAGCGGACAGGGTCCGAAAACATTCAGTACTTC.

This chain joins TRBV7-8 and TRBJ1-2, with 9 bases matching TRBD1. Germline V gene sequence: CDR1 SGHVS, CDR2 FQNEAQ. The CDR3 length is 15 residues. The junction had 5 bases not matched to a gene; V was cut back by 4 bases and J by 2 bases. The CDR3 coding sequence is TGTGCCAGCAGCTCCCGACAGGGGGGGAACTATGGCTACACCTTC. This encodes CASSSRQGGNYGYTF. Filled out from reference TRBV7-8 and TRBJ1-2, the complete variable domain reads GAGVSQSPRYKVAKRGQDVALRCDPISGHVSLFWYQQALGQGPEFLTYFQNEAQLDKSGLPSDRFFAERPEGSVSTLKIQRTQQEDSAVYLCASSSRQGGNYGYTFGSGTRLTVV.

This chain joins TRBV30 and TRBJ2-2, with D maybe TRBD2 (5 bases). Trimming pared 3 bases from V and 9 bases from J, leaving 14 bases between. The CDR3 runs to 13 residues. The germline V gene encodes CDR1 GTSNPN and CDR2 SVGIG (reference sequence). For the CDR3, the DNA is TGTGCCTGGAGGGAACTAGGCTCCAGGGAGCTGTTTTTT. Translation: CAWRELGSRELFF.